The next 30 T cell receptor beta chains were all read from a single sample in a study of radiation and T cells in renal cell carcinoma. Time point noted: baseline pretreatment blood. This sample's treatment: 15 Gy SBRT to primary tumor, nephrectomy 4 weeks later. Repertoires were generated with immunoSEQ multiplex PCR, while TCRdb's copy carries only in-frame clones and drops some. The sample includes roughly 150,000 clones, 88% of them seen just once. The material sequenced was blood, taken from a patient whose treatment included radiotherapy and nephrectomy. The receptors come from a woman aged 70-85 years with renal cell carcinoma.

The CDR3 here is CAISEVQGQTDTQYF. CDR3 bases: TGTGCCATCAGTGAGGTCCAGGGCCAGACAGATACGCAGTATTTT. This chain joins TRBV10-3 and TRBJ2-3, with D possibly being TRBD1 (5 bases). CDR3 length: 15 residues. CDR1 is ENHRY and CDR2 is SYGVKD in the germline V gene. The V end was cut by 2 bases, the J end by 3 bases, with 12 bases between.

The chain employs TRBV5-1 and TRBJ2-5; maybe TRBD2 (5 bases). Germline V gives CDR1 SGHRS, CDR2 YFSETQ. The V gene lost 4 bases and the J gene lost 5 bases, with 12 bases spanning the gap. The CDR3 is 13 residues long. This CDR3 is CASSPGKSETQYF. The CDR3 bases are TGCGCCAGCAGCCCGGGGAAATCTGAGACCCAGTACTTC.

The chain recombines TRBV21-1 with TRBJ1-2; the DNA was not used to check the table's D call, TRBD1. TRBV21-1 represents a pseudogene. The CDR3 totals 15 residues. The CDR3 nucleotides are TGTGCCAGCAGGACTAGGGGGCCCCGAAACTATGGCTACACCTTC. Its translation: CASRTRGPRNYGYTF.

The V and J genes are TRBV6-5 and TRBJ2-5; 8 bases align to TRBD2. The CDR3 extends over 14 amino acids. Germline trimming cut 6 bases from V and 5 bases from J; bases unmatched to any gene: 8. Germline V CDR1 and CDR2: MNHEY, SVGAGI. CDR3 sequence: CASSRRTSSETQYF. Written as DNA, the CDR3 is TGTGCCAGCAGCCGGAGGACTAGCAGTGAGACCCAGTACTTC.

The chain is built from TRBV6-6 and TRBJ1-6; 10 nucleotides match TRBD1. Trimming at V came to 2 bases and at J to 10 bases, leaving 8 bases not matched to a gene. CDR3 length: 16 residues. Germline V lookup: CDR1 MNHNY, CDR2 SVGAGI (reference sequence). CDR3 in amino acids: CASSYLGQGKGSPLHF. DNA for the CDR3: TGTGCCAGCAGTTACCTGGGACAGGGGAAGGGATCACCCCTCCACTTT.

The V and J genes are TRBV2 and TRBJ1-2, with 8 positions matching TRBD1. In germline, CDR1 is SNHLY, CDR2 FYNNEI. The CDR3 length is 13 residues. Trimming cost V 8 bases and J 3 bases; bases outside gene matches: 5. In DNA form, the CDR3 reads TGTGCCAGCGCCGGGACAGGTGACTATGGCTACACCTTC. Translating gives CASAGTGDYGYTF.

This clone was observed a handful of times. The CDR3, as DNA: TGTGCCAGCAGAGGACTAGCGGGGGACCCCTACAATGAGCAGTTCTTC. It yields the protein CASRGLAGDPYNEQFF. The rearrangement uses TRBV6-4 and TRBJ2-1; 13 nucleotides match TRBD2. CDR1 and CDR2 (germline): MRHNA, SNTAGT. J lost 2 bases, V lost 6 bases, and 4 bases had no gene match. This CDR3 region has 16 residues.

This clone was recorded only once. The chain links TRBV5-1 to TRBJ2-3; D is unclear. The germline V and J ends were trimmed by 0 bases and 5 bases, with 7 bases remaining between them. The CDR3 runs 13 residues. Germline CDR1 reads SGHRS; CDR2 reads YFSETQ. The CDR3 is CASSLEALDTQYF. CDR3 DNA: TGCGCCAGCAGCTTGGAAGCGTTAGATACGCAGTATTTT.

The rearrangement joins TRBV7-2 to TRBJ1-5; D is unclear. The CDR3 is made up of 13 amino acids. CDR1 is SGHTA, CDR2 FQGNSA, per germline. V was shortened by 6 bases and J by 0 bases, with 6 bases between the two germline ends. The CDR3 spells CASSPSSNQPQHF. CDR3 coding DNA: TGTGCCAGCAGTCCGAGTAGCAATCAGCCCCAGCATTTT.

This rearrangement joins TRBV5-1 to TRBJ2-2, with D perhaps assigned TRBD1 or TRBD2 (6 bases each). The germline CDR1 and CDR2 sequences are SGHRS and YFSETQ. V lost 1 base to trimming and J lost 0 bases, with 10 bases between them. This CDR3 is 16 amino acids long. DNA for the CDR3: TGCGCCAGCAGCTTGCGGGGGCCCTCGAACACCGGGGAGCTGTTTTTT. Protein product: CASSLRGPSNTGELFF.

The chain employs TRBV6-5 and TRBJ1-5; D might be TRBD1 (6 bases). Germline loops: CDR1 MNHEY, CDR2 SVGAGI. The length of the CDR3 is 13 residues. The V gene lost 5 bases and the J gene lost 7 bases, with 12 bases spanning the gap. This CDR3 reads CASSGNRDQPQHF. CDR3 sequence (DNA): TGTGCCAGCAGTGGAAACAGGGACCAGCCCCAGCATTTT.

The chain recombines TRBV2 with TRBJ1-5; D is perhaps TRBD1 (5 bases). Germline CDR1 reads SNHLY; CDR2 reads FYNNEI. Trimming cost V 4 bases and J 7 bases, with 11 bases left between them. This CDR3 spans 13 amino acids. CDR3 in DNA: TGTGCCAGCAGTGGACGGAGGGACCAGCCCCAGCATTTT. Its protein product is CASSGRRDQPQHF.

The chain couples TRBV7-2 to TRBJ2-7, with a possible D match to TRBD1 (5 bases). The V gene's germline CDR1 is SGHTA and CDR2 FQGNSA. The length of the CDR3 is 19 residues. Between the trimmed V and J ends, which lost 5 bases and 2 bases, there was a span of 28 bases. Here the CDR3 reads CASSERLIGAAAATYEQYF. DNA for the CDR3: TGTGCCAGCAGCGAACGCCTTATTGGGGCCGCCGCTGCCACCTACGAGCAGTACTTC.

The J gene is TRBJ1-5, the V gene TRBV5-1; 7 nucleotides match TRBD1. The J segment lost 4 bases and the V segment lost 0 bases, leaving 4 bases of the junction unmatched. The length of the CDR3 is 15 residues. Germline loops: CDR1 SGHRS, CDR2 YFSETQ. The DNA of the CDR3 is TGCGCCAGCAGCTTGGGAGGGACAGTTAATCAGCCCCAGCATTTT. Protein: CASSLGGTVNQPQHF.

The V gene is TRBV27, the J gene TRBJ2-5, with 7 nucleotides matching TRBD2. J was trimmed by 5 bases and V by 6 bases; bases with no gene match: 18. Germline V gives CDR1 MNHEY, CDR2 SMNVEV (reference sequence). The length of the CDR3 is 17 residues. The CDR3 region is CASRGPFVAGGGETQYF. DNA of the CDR3: TGTGCCAGCAGGGGCCCTTTCGTAGCGGGCGGAGGGGAGACCCAGTACTTC.

The V gene is TRBV28, the J gene TRBJ2-1; D is ambiguous. The V gene lost 7 bases and the J gene lost 3 bases, with 16 bases spanning the gap. This CDR3 spans 15 amino acids. Germline V gene data show CDR1 as MDHEN and CDR2 as SYDVKM. CDR3 region: CASNSLVHRYNEQFF. CDR3 nucleotide sequence: TGTGCCAGCAATTCACTCGTCCACCGCTACAATGAGCAGTTCTTC.

Concerning this clone: The same CDR3 arises from other DNA sequences in this sample as well. This chain uses TRBV5-1 with TRBJ1-3, with 7 nucleotides matching TRBD1. V lost 4 bases to trimming and J lost 2 bases; unmatched junction nucleotides: 3. The CDR3 spans 14 residues. In germline, CDR1 is SGHRS, CDR2 YFSETQ. The CDR3 sequence: CASSQGTAGNTIYF. For the CDR3, the DNA is TGCGCCAGCAGCCAAGGGACAGCTGGAAACACCATATATTTT.

This clone was detected a few times. The V gene is TRBV19, the J gene TRBJ2-6, with D possibly matching TRBD2 (7 bases). CDR3 size: 19 residues. Trimming cost V 7 bases and J 0 bases, with 22 bases left between them. Germline lookup yields CDR1 LNHDA and CDR2 SQIVND (reference sequence). The CDR3 DNA follows: TGTGCCAGTACCCGACTTGGGGGGGGCTTGAGCTCTGGGGCCAACGTCCTGACTTTC. It specifies CASTRLGGGLSSGANVLTF.

This chain uses TRBV6-6 with TRBJ2-5; perhaps TRBD2 as D (6 bases). This CDR3 spans 13 amino acids. The V end lost 6 bases, the J end lost 5 bases, and 13 bases lay between the germline ends. The germline CDR1 and CDR2 sequences are MNHNY and SVGAGI (reference sequence). CDR3 amino acids: CASRLIGGETQYF. For the CDR3, the DNA is TGTGCCAGCAGACTCATAGGAGGGGAGACCCAGTACTTC.

The chain joins TRBV30 to TRBJ2-1; D is perhaps TRBD2 (6 bases). This CDR3 is 14 amino acids long. V shed 5 bases and J shed 0 bases, with 11 bases lying between them. Germline values: CDR1 GTSNPN, CDR2 SVGIG (reference sequence). In DNA, the CDR3 is TGTGCCTGGGGGGGACTGATCTCCTACAATGAGCAGTTCTTC. Translating it yields CAWGGLISYNEQFF.

The rearrangement uses TRBV19 and TRBJ1-2; D is ambiguous. The CDR3 totals 11 residues. Looked up from germline, CDR1 is LNHDA and CDR2 is SQIVND (reference sequence). The ends were cut back, 9 bases at V and 5 bases at J, with 10 bases in the middle. The CDR3 loop is CASLFVYGYTF. CDR3 nucleotides: TGTGCCAGCCTCTTCGTGTATGGCTACACCTTC.

This clone was picked up one time. CDR3 nucleotide sequence: TGTGCCAGCAGTTACGCGGGCCAGAATCAGCCCCAGCATTTT. It yields the protein CASSYAGQNQPQHF. The chain recombines TRBV6-6 with TRBJ1-5; D is ambiguous. V was pared by 2 bases and J by 4 bases, with 9 bases between. The CDR3 is made up of 14 amino acids. Germline loops: CDR1 MNHNY, CDR2 SVGAGI (reference sequence).

The chain combines TRBV7-9 with TRBJ2-7; D ambiguous. There are 14 residues in the CDR3. Germline assignment: CDR1 SEHNR and CDR2 FQNEAQ (reference sequence). The V end lost 2 bases, the J end lost 1 base, and 9 bases lay between the germline ends. The CDR3 spells CASSLSQVSYEQYF. The DNA of the CDR3 is TGTGCCAGCAGCTTAAGTCAAGTATCCTACGAGCAGTACTTC. Using reference TRBV7-9 and TRBJ2-7 for the parts outside the CDR3, the full variable domain is DTGVSQNPRHKITKRGQNVTFRCDPISEHNRLYWYRQTLGQGPEFLTYFQNEAQLEKSRLLSDRFSAERPKGSFSTLEIQRTEQGDSAMYLCASSLSQVSYEQYFGPGTRLTVT.

This chain connects TRBV6-6 to TRBJ1-2, with TRBD1 as a possible D gene (5 bases). The germline V gene encodes CDR1 MNHNY and CDR2 SVGAGI (reference sequence). The CDR3 totals 12 residues. The germline V and J ends were trimmed by 8 bases and 7 bases, with 14 bases remaining between them. CDR3 residues: CASQGRVFGYTF. The DNA of the CDR3 is TGTGCCAGCCAGGGCAGGGTGTTTGGCTACACCTTC.

The chain combines TRBV19 with TRBJ1-5, with D perhaps matching TRBD1 (6 bases). Germline values: CDR1 LNHDA, CDR2 SQIVND (reference sequence). The CDR3 length is 16 residues. With 7 bases removed from V and 4 bases from J, the gap between germline ends came to 20 bases. In nucleotides, the CDR3 is TGTGCCAGTACTATGAAGAGGGGGGCTCAAAATCAGCCCCAGCATTTT. Its protein product is CASTMKRGAQNQPQHF. Full variable domain (outside the CDR3, taken from reference TRBV19 and TRBJ1-5): DGGITQSPKYLFRKEGQNVTLSCEQNLNHDAMYWYRQDPGQGLRLIYYSQIVNDFQKGDIAEGYSVSREKKESFPLTVTSAQKNPTAFYLCASTMKRGAQNQPQHFGDGTRLSIL.

This clone was observed once. The chain combines TRBV19 with TRBJ2-7; the match to TRBD1 covers 8 bases. The germline CDR1 and CDR2 sequences are LNHDA and SQIVND (reference sequence). The CDR3 consists of 13 residues. Trimming cost V 5 bases and J 3 bases; bases outside gene matches: 3. CDR3 residues: CASSDRGNYEQYF. The CDR3, as DNA: TGTGCCAGTAGTGACAGGGGAAACTACGAGCAGTACTTC. The whole variable domain, remainder taken from reference TRBV19 and TRBJ2-7, is DGGITQSPKYLFRKEGQNVTLSCEQNLNHDAMYWYRQDPGQGLRLIYYSQIVNDFQKGDIAEGYSVSREKKESFPLTVTSAQKNPTAFYLCASSDRGNYEQYFGPGTRLTVT.

This clone is a singleton in its sample. The rearrangement links TRBV7-9 to TRBJ2-7; possibly TRBD1 or TRBD2 for D (6 bases each). Trimming shortened V by 11 bases and J by 5 bases, and 19 bases separated the two germline ends. Germline V gives CDR1 SEHNR, CDR2 FQNEAQ (reference sequence). CDR3 length: 13 amino acids. CDR3 protein: CASHFPGADEQYF. The CDR3 nucleotides read TGTGCCTCCCACTTCCCGGGGGCGGACGAGCAGTACTTC. Based on the CDR3 plus reference TRBV7-9 and TRBJ2-7, the full variable domain is DTGVSQNPRHKITKRGQNVTFRCDPISEHNRLYWYRQTLGQGPEFLTYFQNEAQLEKSRLLSDRFSAERPKGSFSTLEIQRTEQGDSAMYLCASHFPGADEQYFGPGTRLTVT.

The CDR3 DNA reads TGTGCCAGCAGCTTCGCCGGGAACTCCTACGAGCAGTACTTC. This gives the protein CASSFAGNSYEQYF. The chain is built from TRBV7-8 and TRBJ2-7, with D possibly matching TRBD2 (5 bases). CDR3 length equals 14 residues. Germline-derived CDR1 and CDR2 are SGHVS and FQNEAQ. Trimming shortened V by 3 bases and J by 0 bases, and 9 bases separated the two germline ends.

The CDR3 DNA follows: TGTGCCAGTAGTAAAACAGGGGGGAACAAAAACATTCAGTACTTC. It translates to CASSKTGGNKNIQYF. The chain couples TRBV19 to TRBJ2-4; 8 nucleotides align to TRBD1. With 4 bases clipped from V and 3 bases from J, the junction kept 5 bases outside the gene matches. Per the germline V gene, CDR1 is LNHDA and CDR2 is SQIVND (reference sequence). CDR3 length: 15 residues. Variable domain in full (rest from reference TRBV19 and TRBJ2-4): DGGITQSPKYLFRKEGQNVTLSCEQNLNHDAMYWYRQDPGQGLRLIYYSQIVNDFQKGDIAEGYSVSREKKESFPLTVTSAQKNPTAFYLCASSKTGGNKNIQYFGAGTRLSVL.

The chain joins TRBV5-1 to TRBJ1-1; possible D gene TRBD1, 6 bases. CDR3 length: 13 residues. V was clipped by 7 bases and J by 0 bases, with 10 bases between them. Germline loops: CDR1 SGHRS, CDR2 YFSETQ. The CDR3 protein is CASGQLLNTEAFF. The CDR3 DNA reads TGCGCCAGCGGACAGCTTTTGAACACTGAAGCTTTCTTT.